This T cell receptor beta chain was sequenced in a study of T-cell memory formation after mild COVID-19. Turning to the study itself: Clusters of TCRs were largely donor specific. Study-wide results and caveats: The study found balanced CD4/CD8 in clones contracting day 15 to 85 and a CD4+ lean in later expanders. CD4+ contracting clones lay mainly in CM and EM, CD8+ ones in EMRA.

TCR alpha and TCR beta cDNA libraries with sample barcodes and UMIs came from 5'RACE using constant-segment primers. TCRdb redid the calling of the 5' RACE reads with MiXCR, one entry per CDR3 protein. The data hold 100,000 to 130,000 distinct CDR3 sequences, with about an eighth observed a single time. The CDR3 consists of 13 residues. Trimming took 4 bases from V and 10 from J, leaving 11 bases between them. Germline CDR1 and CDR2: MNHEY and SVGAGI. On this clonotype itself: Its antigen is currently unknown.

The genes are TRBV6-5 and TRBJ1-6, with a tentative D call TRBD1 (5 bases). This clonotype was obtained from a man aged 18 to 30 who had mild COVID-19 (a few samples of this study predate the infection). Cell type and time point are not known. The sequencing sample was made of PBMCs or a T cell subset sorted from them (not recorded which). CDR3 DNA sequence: TGTGCCAGCAGTTCGTCAGGGCCCTCACCCCTCCACTTT. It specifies CASSSSGPSPLHF.